This T cell receptor beta chain stems from a study of cytomegalovirus exposure and HLA in healthy donors. Study context: There were about 85 million unique TCRs (from HLA-typed donors) in an early data release. The study's findings and limits: Analysis was carried out at a later point, and it linked a missense DCLRE1C variant to TCR beta V- and J-gene trimming. Common viral pathogens were later found to be apparently linked to several of the most significant clusters.

This CDR3 is built from 14 residues. V shed 6 bases, J shed 5 bases, and the junction held 8 bases outside the gene matches. Germline V gene data show CDR1 as MDHEN and CDR2 as SYDVKM. A note on this clone: Its target is not known.

PCR used 60 Vbeta primers and 13 Jbeta primers. Assay used: immunoSEQ multiplex PCR; TCRdb lists only in-frame clones, some missing. The data show roughly 200,000 clones, 65% to 85% seen once. The source material was PBMCs. This clonotype originated in a man in his fifties or sixties in good health and CMV-seronegative. The rearrangement joins TRBV28 to TRBJ1-1; 8 bases line up with TRBD1. The CDR3 loop reads CASRSGQGGTEAFF. In DNA form, the CDR3 reads TGTGCCAGCAGGTCTGGACAGGGCGGTACTGAAGCTTTCTTT.